This TCR beta chain derives from a study of shared clonotypes between healthy human individuals. About the study: Donors consisted of a couple of women and a few men between 18 and 49. Study-level points and caveats: Among donors, the sharing of clonotypes was expected to be influenced by sequencing depth.

V lost 3 bases to trimming and J lost 9 bases; unmatched junction nucleotides: 0. CDR1 is KGHSH, CDR2 LQKENI, per germline. This CDR3 has 14 residues. About this clone: Its antigen remains unknown.

PCR replicates from unsorted PBMC used around 300 ng DNA, and this amount was some 30,000 T cell genomes. Only in-frame clones appear in the TCRdb table, and some are missing; sequencing was by immunoSEQ multiplex PCR. The table has 520,000 or so clones, 79% seen once. The TCR comes from a woman aged 40 to 49 in good health. Some clones in this sample may be carry-over from other donors' samples. The chain recombines TRBV18 with TRBJ2-3, with TRBD2 matching over 16 bases. Input material: PBMCs. The chain's CDR3 is CASSPGLAGGTQYF. In DNA form, the CDR3 reads TGTGCCAGCTCACCGGGACTAGCGGGAGGGACGCAGTATTTT.